The 15 T cell receptor beta chains reported below all come from one sample, sequenced in a study of regulatory T cells in long-lasting Graves disease. Sample time point: newly diagnosed GD, antithyroid drugs for less than 3 months. The TCR library was made from RNA that had been extracted from PBMCs in TRIzol. Construction of TCR beta libraries relied on iRepertoire HTBI primers and on Arm-PCR targeting CDR3 regions. TCRdb reprocessed the multiplex PCR reads via MiXCR and lists one record per CDR3 protein. The sample includes hundreds of thousands of distinct CDR3 sequences, around 15% of them seen just once. In addition, the sample was reused for a study of T cells in Graves' hyperthyroidism and ophthalmopathy.

The sample in question was peripheral blood mononuclear cells (PBMCs), obtained at new diagnosis, from a patient treated with antithyroid drugs. The receptor source for this set is a man in his forties or fifties with Graves disease.

Note on this clonotype: Mismatch with germline at one junction end may stem from a read error. The V and J genes are TRBV24-1 and TRBJ2-7; the match to TRBD1 covers 10 bases. The germline gives CDR1 KGHDR, CDR2 SFDVKD. This CDR3 region has 15 residues. The CDR3 coding sequence is TGTGGCACCAGTGAGGGGACAGGGGCTGGTGACGAGCAGTACTTC. Its protein product is CGTSEGTGAGDEQYF.

Many counts were recorded for this clonotype. CDR3 protein: CASSLFQTETQYF. The CDR3 DNA sequence: TGTGCCAGCAGCCTGTTCCAGACGGAGACCCAGTACTTC. The chain links TRBV11-3 to TRBJ2-5; D not resolved. V gave up 5 bases and J gave up 5 bases, with 12 bases separating them. The CDR3 extends over 13 amino acids. Germline CDR1 reads SGHNT; CDR2 reads YENEEA.

This clonotype was seen many times. This chain links TRBV27 with TRBJ2-7, with D maybe TRBD1 (5 bases). The CDR3 has 14 amino acids. V lost 3 bases and J lost 4, with 13 bases in between. Germline values: CDR1 MNHEY, CDR2 SMNVEV (reference sequence). In DNA form, the CDR3 reads TGTGCCAGCAGTTTCGTGGGGCCGGCGTACGAGCAGTACTTC. This codes for CASSFVGPAYEQYF.

This clonotype was counted at least ten times. The genes are TRBV28 and TRBJ2-1; 8 bases fit TRBD1. The CDR3 has 18 residues. Per germline, CDR1 MDHEN and CDR2 SYDVKM. Trimming cost V 6 bases and J 5 bases; bases outside gene matches: 18. CDR3: CASSPALKDREAHNEQFF. In DNA, the CDR3 is TGTGCCAGCAGCCCCGCGCTAAAGGACAGGGAGGCCCACAATGAGCAGTTCTTC.

This clonotype occurred many times. The junction departs from the called germline gene at one end, perhaps through a read error. The V and J genes are TRBV18 and TRBJ2-3; D not certain. Germline V CDR1 and CDR2: KGHSH, LQKENI. This CDR3 is 15 amino acids long. DNA for the CDR3: TGTGCCAGCGCACCATCAGGAATGGCTGGAGATACGCAGTATTTT. Its protein is CASAPSGMAGDTQYF.

This clonotype has ten or more counts. The chain carries TRBV6-2 or TRBV6-3 and TRBJ2-7, with 9 bases matching TRBD2. This CDR3 is built from 14 residues. CDR1 and CDR2 from the germline V gene are MNHEY and SVGEGT. V was clipped by 2 bases and J by 4 bases; unmatched bases: 3. The CDR3 is CASSYRGLAYEQYF. For the CDR3, the DNA is TGTGCCAGCAGTTACCGGGGACTAGCTTACGAGCAGTACTTC.

Of note for this clonotype: Because the CDR3 is missing its conserved closing phenylalanine or tryptophan, this is likely a read error. The rearrangement uses TRBV10-3 and TRBJ2-3, with D perhaps given as TRBD1 or TRBD2 (6 bases each). CDR1 is ENHRY and CDR2 is SYGVKD in the germline V gene. This CDR3 comprises 15 residues. V was clipped by 0 bases and J by 2 bases, with 9 bases between them. CDR3 in DNA: TGTGCCATCAGTGAGTCCTGGGGGGCCACAGATACGCAGTATCTT. Its translation is CAISESWGATDTQYL.

This clonotype has ten or more counts. This chain uses TRBV18 with TRBJ1-4, with a possible D match to TRBD1 (6 bases). V was cut by 6 bases and J by 6 bases, with 11 bases left in between. The CDR3 runs 13 residues. Germline V gene lookup returns CDR1 KGHSH and CDR2 LQKENI. The CDR3 nucleotides read TGTGCCAGCTCCCAACAGGGAGATGAAAAACTGTTTTTT. Amino acids: CASSQQGDEKLFF. Supplemented by reference TRBV18 and TRBJ1-4, the full variable domain reads NAGVMQNPRHLVRRRGQEARLRCSPMKGHSHVYWYRQLPEEGLKFMVYLQKENIIDESGMPKERFSAEFPKEGPSILRIQQVVRGDSAAYFCASSQQGDEKLFFGSGTQLSVL.

This clonotype was counted many times. The junction and the germline gene differ at one end; a read error may be behind it. V gene TRBV2 combines with J gene TRBJ2-5, with TRBD2 identical over 9 bases. The CDR3 loop spans 13 amino acids. CDR1 SNHLY and CDR2 FYNNEI come from the germline V gene. CDR3 in DNA: TGTGCCAGCAGTGTCGAGCGGGGGGCCGCTCAGTCCTTC. This sequence encodes CASSVERGAAQSF.

This clonotype was picked up many times. The rearrangement joins TRBV11-3 to TRBJ2-5; a weak D match, TRBD2 (6 bases). This CDR3 region has 14 residues. Per germline, CDR1 SGHNT and CDR2 YENEEA. Trimming removed 0 bases from V and 1 base from J, with 6 bases in between. The CDR3 DNA follows: TGTGCCAGCAGCTTAGAGGGGGGCCAAGAGACCCAGTACTTC. Encoded protein: CASSLEGGQETQYF.

There are many counts of this clonotype. This chain connects TRBV28 to TRBJ1-1; D call uncertain. Trimming stripped 5 bases from V and 5 bases from J, with 18 bases between. CDR1 is MDHEN, CDR2 SYDVKM, per germline. This CDR3 region has 15 residues. In nucleotides, the CDR3 is TGTGCCAGCAGTCCCATGATGGAGGCGCGGACTGAAGCTTTCTTT. Amino acids: CASSPMMEARTEAFF.

The sample holds one count of this clonotype. This sequence joins TRBV12-3 or TRBV12-4 and TRBJ2-3; possibly TRBD1 or TRBD2 for D (5 bases each). The CDR3 loop spans 15 amino acids. The V end was cut by 4 bases, the J end by 2 bases, with 13 bases between. This CDR3 is CASSYRDGNTDTQYF. The CDR3 nucleotides are TGTGCCAGCAGTTACCGGGACGGAAACACAGATACGCAGTATTTT.

CDR3: CASSASDKNTGELFF. The CDR3 DNA follows: TGTGCCAGCAGCGCGTCGGACAAGAACACCGGGGAGCTGTTTTTT. The gene calls are TRBV2 and TRBJ2-2, with D tentatively TRBD1 (5 bases). CDR3 length equals 15 residues. Trimming shortened V by 6 bases and J by 1 base, and 12 bases separated the two germline ends. Per germline, CDR1 SNHLY and CDR2 FYNNEI.

The rearrangement joins TRBV19 to TRBJ1-1, with D possibly matching TRBD1 (6 bases). The CDR3 loop spans 13 amino acids. Germline loops: CDR1 LNHDA, CDR2 SQIVND (reference sequence). V was cut by 6 bases and J by 6 bases, with 14 bases left in between. CDR3 protein: CASSKQGFPEAFF. The DNA of the CDR3 is TGTGCCAGTAGCAAACAGGGTTTTCCTGAAGCTTTCTTT.

This clonotype was detected many times. The J gene is TRBJ1-6, the V gene TRBV20-1, with 8 bases aligning to TRBD1. The CDR3 length is 16 residues. CDR1 DFQATT and CDR2 SNEGSKA come from the germline V gene (reference sequence). The CDR3 DNA is TGCAGCGCAACCCAAGGCTCAGGGGGCGCACGGTCACCCCTCCACTTT. This codes for CSATQGSGGARSPLHF.